This is a list of T cell receptor beta chains from one sample in a study of blood T cell repertoires in COVID-19. TCRdb's table, derived via immunoSEQ multiplex PCR, lists solely in-frame clones and lacks some. The sample records about 140,000 clones, 87% being singletons. The specimen was peripheral blood. The receptors originated from a woman in her thirties or forties with acute or convalescent COVID-19. CDR3s include the opening cysteine and the closing phenylalanine or tryptophan. Rows may omit the clone size; those that give it use once, few, many or a size class.

TRBJ2-7	TRBV6-5	.	CASSQGLEQYF
TRBJ1-1	TRBV7-2	.	CASSLVSTGNTEAFF
TRBJ1-3	TRBV30	few	CAWRRLGGWSSGNTIYF
TRBJ2-1	TRBV19	.	CASSIPTKREQFF
TRBJ1-4	TRBV15	.	CATSRGQGEFEKLFF
TRBJ2-4	TRBV20-1	.	CSAEVGDIQYF
TRBJ1-4	TRBV4-3	few	CASSQDIGHTSSNEKLFF
TRBJ2-7	TRBV30	.	CAWTGQVGVYEQYF
TRBJ2-1	TRBV19	.	CASSTPGTGWDNEQFF
TRBJ2-2	TRBV13	.	CASSSRGLRDSANTGELFF
TRBJ1-2	TRBV5-1	once	CASSSSGTGFSTMRGYTF
TRBJ1-1	TRBV5-1	.	CASNRDWGAEAFF
TRBJ1-1	TRBV18	.	CASSPQQGQRAEAFF
TRBJ2-3	TRBV5-1	.	CASSLVGRPTDTQYF
TRBJ2-5	TRBV6-2/TRBV6-3	once	CASSFVGTQQETQYF
TRBJ2-7	TRBV7-9	many	CASSPDRGQREQYF
TRBJ2-2	TRBV7-9	.	CASMLRGQSTGELFF
TRBJ2-2	TRBV9	.	CASSVGGSIGELFF
TRBJ2-5	TRBV14	.	CASSGRDRDQYF
TRBJ2-1	TRBV7-2	few	CASSAGRGEYNEQFF
TRBJ1-1	TRBV5-6	.	CASSFRDSEAFF
TRBJ1-5	TRBV19	.	CASSIADMMVSNQPQHF
TRBJ2-1	TRBV6-5	.	CASRPQGLAGHEQFF
TRBJ1-1	TRBV4-2	.	CASSPSSGTFNTEAFF
TRBJ1-2	TRBV28	.	CASSEHRGDGYGYTF
TRBJ1-1	TRBV3-1/TRBV3-2	.	CASSQASRAAFF
TRBJ1-1	TRBV18	.	CASSPRDRGQATEAFF
TRBJ2-7	TRBV7-9	.	CASSLFYEQYF
TRBJ2-2	TRBV21-1	.	CASSKLGFSANTGELFF
TRBJ2-7	TRBV3-1/TRBV3-2	.	CASSQESGGYEQYF
TRBJ2-7	TRBV29-1	.	CSVVPDSSYEQYF
TRBJ1-1	TRBV3-1/TRBV3-2	.	CASSLSVLSNTEAFF
TRBJ2-4	TRBV5-4	.	CASSFVAGPVKNIQYF
TRBJ1-2	TRBV6-5	.	CASRTFSETGYGYTF
TRBJ1-3	TRBV20-1	.	CSAAPIGTIYF
TRBJ1-1	TRBV11-3	.	CASSLHRGEAFF
TRBJ1-1	TRBV4-3	.	CASSVYRGYEAFF
TRBJ2-3	TRBV18	.	CASSRQRGTDTQYF
TRBJ2-3	TRBV6-2/TRBV6-3	.	CASSYFGRGGDTQYF
TRBJ1-2	TRBV19	.	CATDSLYGYTF
TRBJ2-5	TRBV10-3	.	CAISESFGQLQETQYF
TRBJ2-1	TRBV4-3	.	CASSQETGVRQFF
TRBJ2-7	TRBV7-8	few	CASSSLNEQYF
TRBJ1-5	TRBV10-3	.	CAISEEEYSNQPQHF
TRBJ2-1	TRBV9	.	CASSVVGLAGGRDEQFF
TRBJ1-1	TRBV5-4	.	CASTRGRWNTEAFF
TRBJ2-3	TRBV5-1	few	CASSLSRPSTDTQYF
TRBJ2-4	TRBV3-1/TRBV3-2	.	CASSQPGGAGLAEGAKNIQYF
TRBJ1-2	TRBV29-1	.	CSVEGPGVIRDGYTF